This is a list of T cell receptor beta chains from one sample in a study of shared clonotypes between healthy human individuals. Method: immunoSEQ multiplex PCR; TCRdb's copy keeps in-frame clones and lacks some. In the table there are around 600,000 clones, 95% of which are singletons. Sequences were obtained from naive CD8+ T cells sorted from blood. The receptor set was obtained from a woman aged 30 to 39 in good health. CDR3s include the opening cysteine and the closing phenylalanine or tryptophan. The D gene is left open where the match is weak. Clone size is not always given. Where it is, it says once, few, many or a class for expanded clones.

V gene	clone size	J gene	D gene	CDR3 protein	CDR3 DNA
TRBV28	.	TRBJ1-1	TRBD1	CASSWGQVTTEAFF	TGTGCCAGCAGTTGGGGACAGGTGACCACTGAAGCTTTCTTT
TRBV6-6	.	TRBJ2-7	TRBD2	CASSYSGGGYEQYF	TGTGCCAGCAGTTACTCGGGGGGGGGCTACGAGCAGTACTTC
TRBV2	.	TRBJ2-7	.	CASSEVPRLIYEQYF	TGTGCCAGCAGTGAAGTACCCCGTCTAATCTACGAGCAGTACTTC
TRBV28	.	TRBJ2-7	.	CASSLGVSYEQYF	TGTGCCAGCAGTTTGGGGGTATCCTACGAGCAGTACTTC
TRBV27	.	TRBJ1-1	.	CASIPLHRRHTEAFF	TGTGCCAGCATTCCTCTCCACAGGAGACACACTGAAGCTTTCTTT
TRBV5-4	.	TRBJ2-7	.	CASSPPGTLEQYF	TGTGCCAGCAGCCCACCCGGGACTCTCGAGCAGTACTTC
TRBV28	.	TRBJ2-7	.	CASSFRGYEQYF	TGTGCCAGCAGTTTCCGCGGCTACGAGCAGTACTTC
TRBV19	.	TRBJ2-7	TRBD2	CASSMGEGYEQYF	TGTGCCAGTAGTATGGGGGAGGGCTACGAGCAGTACTTC
TRBV7-9	.	TRBJ1-3	.	CASSSRRNTIYF	TGTGCCAGCAGCTCACGACGAAACACCATATATTTT
TRBV9	.	TRBJ2-3	.	CASSVVRGREQYF	TGTGCCAGCAGCGTAGTACGGGGGCGCGAGCAGTATTTT
TRBV19	.	TRBJ2-7	.	CASSNRHSYEQYF	TGTGCCAGTAGTAACAGGCACTCCTACGAGCAGTACTTC
TRBV7-6	.	TRBJ1-3	.	CASSEWDGPTLSGNTIYF	TGTGCCAGCAGCGAATGGGACGGCCCGACTCTTTCTGGAAACACCATATATTTT
TRBV14	.	TRBJ1-5	.	CASSLMGGNQPQHF	TGTGCCAGCAGCCTGATGGGTGGCAATCAGCCCCAGCATTTT
TRBV4-2	.	TRBJ2-1	.	CASSLRLRNEQFF	TGTGCCAGCAGCCTCCGGCTCCGCAATGAGCAGTTCTTC
TRBV28	.	TRBJ2-7	TRBD2	CASSRLGGSDSYEQYF	TGTGCCAGCTCAAGGTTGGGGGGGAGCGACTCCTACGAGCAGTACTTC
TRBV27	.	TRBJ1-1	TRBD1	CASGFQGAFGAFF	TGTGCCAGCGGATTTCAGGGGGCGTTTGGAGCTTTCTTT
TRBV27	.	TRBJ2-7	.	CASSLSTVAEQYF	TGTGCCAGCAGTTTGAGTACAGTTGCCGAGCAGTACTTC
TRBV27	.	TRBJ2-6	TRBD1	CASSDGQGGFLAGANVLTF	TGTGCCAGCAGTGACGGACAGGGAGGATTTCTCGCTGGGGCCAACGTCCTGACTTTC
TRBV27	once	TRBJ1-1	TRBD1	CASSVTGGGTEAFF	TGTGCCAGCAGTGTCACAGGGGGAGGCACTGAAGCTTTCTTT
TRBV15	.	TRBJ2-3	TRBD1	CATSDRVADTQYF	TGTGCCACCAGCGACAGGGTTGCAGATACGCAGTATTTT
TRBV4-1	.	TRBJ2-6	.	CASSQETISGSSGANVLTF	TGCGCCAGCAGCCAAGAAACTATCTCGGGGAGCTCTGGGGCCAACGTCCTGACTTTC